The 26 T cell receptor beta chains below come from one sample, sequenced in a study of CD8+CD57+ T cells in acquired aplastic anemia. Using genomic DNA as the template, TCR beta VDJ and CDR3 profiling was carried out. Via MiXCR, TCRdb re-called the reads, giving one row per CDR3 protein. The table records about 170,000 distinct CDR3 sequences, around 60% of them present only once. Sequenced: sorted CD4+, CD8+, or CD8+CD57+ T cells (not recorded which) from PBMCs. The receptors originated from a human donor in good health.

With respect to this clonotype: The junction and the germline gene differ at one end; a read error may be behind it. This chain links TRBV10-3 with TRBJ2-7, with D perhaps TRBD2 (8 bases). CDR1 is ENHRY and CDR2 is SYGVKD in the germline V gene. The CDR3 sequence is 15 residues long. As DNA, the CDR3 is TGTGCCAGCAGTTACTCGGGAGGGGGCAGTTACGAGCAGTACTTC. It yields the protein CASSYSGGGSYEQYF.

The rearrangement joins TRBV20-1 to TRBJ2-5, with unresolved D. Germline V gives CDR1 DFQATT, CDR2 SNEGSKA (reference sequence). The germline V and J ends were trimmed by 2 bases and 2 bases, with 3 bases remaining between them. The CDR3 has 11 amino acids. The CDR3 coding sequence is TGCAGTGCTAGACTACAAGAGACCCAGTACTTC. The encoded protein is CSARLQETQYF.

This chain joins TRBV7-9 and TRBJ2-3; D gene unclear. Germline V gene lookup returns CDR1 SEHNR and CDR2 FQNEAQ (reference sequence). There are 14 residues in the CDR3. V was clipped by 0 bases and J by 6 bases, with 10 bases between them. For the CDR3, the DNA is TGTGCCAGCAGCTTAGCCGACGTGGGGGATACGCAGTATTTT. Amino acids: CASSLADVGDTQYF.

Many counts were recorded for this clonotype. The chain uses TRBV29-1 and TRBJ2-3, with D possibly being TRBD1 (5 bases). Germline CDR1 reads SQVTM; CDR2 reads ANQGSEA. V was clipped by 3 bases and J by 6 bases, with 16 bases between them. The CDR3 totals 14 residues. In DNA, the CDR3 is TGCAGCGTTGAGACCACACAGGATAGGGATACGCAGTATTTT. It is translated as CSVETTQDRDTQYF.

This chain uses TRBV5-5 with TRBJ2-3; D could derive from TRBD1 or TRBD2 (5 bases each). Germline CDR1 SGHKS, CDR2 YYEKEE (reference sequence). There are 15 residues in the CDR3. The ends were cut back, 4 bases at V and 3 bases at J, with 15 bases in the middle. The CDR3 sequence is CASSPGTPLTDTQYF. CDR3 bases: TGTGCCAGCAGCCCCGGGACCCCCCTAACAGATACGCAGTATTTT.

The chain uses TRBV24-1 and TRBJ2-2, with 10 nucleotides matching TRBD1. Germline V gives CDR1 KGHDR, CDR2 SFDVKD. The V and J ends lost 9 bases and 10 bases, in that order; junction bases with no gene match: 19. This CDR3 is built from 17 residues. The CDR3 loop is CATGSRLGTGAPLELFF. Here the CDR3 DNA reads TGTGCCACCGGAAGTCGCTTAGGGACAGGGGCCCCTCTGGAGCTGTTTTTT.

The chain uses TRBV7-9 and TRBJ1-2, with D possibly TRBD1 on 6 matching bases. Germline loops: CDR1 SEHNR, CDR2 FQNEAQ (reference sequence). Trimming left V 4 bases short and J 6 bases short, with 15 bases between. The CDR3 totals 14 residues. This CDR3 is CASSYTRGADGYTF. The CDR3 DNA sequence: TGTGCCAGCAGCTACACGAGGGGGGCGGATGGCTACACCTTC.

Comment on this clonotype: A read error may account for a junction end that differs from germline. This chain links TRBV20-1 with TRBJ2-3, with 7 bases aligning to TRBD2. Germline V gene data show CDR1 as DFQATT and CDR2 as SNEGSKA (reference sequence). The CDR3 consists of 17 residues. The CDR3 nucleotides are TGCGGTGCTGCCGGTTGGAGCGGGGACCCGAGCACAGATACGCAGTATTTT. Encoded protein: CGAAGWSGDPSTDTQYF.

This clonotype was observed many times. V and J are TRBV6-4 and TRBJ2-2; tentative D call: TRBD2 (6 bases). This CDR3 spans 16 amino acids. Per the germline V gene, CDR1 is MRHNA and CDR2 is SNTAGT. The V gene lost 4 bases and the J gene lost 6 bases, with 18 bases spanning the gap. This CDR3 reads CASSAFSAGDPGELFF. CDR3 nucleotide sequence: TGTGCCAGCAGTGCATTTTCAGCGGGTGATCCCGGGGAGCTGTTTTTT.

This clonotype was seen only once. One junction end disagrees with the germline gene, perhaps due to a read error. V gene TRBV7-2 combines with J gene TRBJ2-7; either TRBD1 or TRBD2 may supply D (5 bases each). The CDR3 consists of 15 residues. Germline CDR1 reads SGHTA; CDR2 reads FQGNSA. CDR3 residues: CASSLVGDGSCEQYF. Here the CDR3 DNA reads TGTGCCAGCAGCTTAGTCGGGGACGGCTCCTGCGAGCAGTACTTC. Based on the CDR3 plus reference TRBV7-2 and TRBJ2-7, the full variable domain is GAGVSQSPSNKVTEKGKDVELRCDPISGHTALYWYRQSLGQGLEFLIYFQGNSAPDKSGLPSDRFSAERTGGSVSTLTIQRTQQEDSAVYLCASSLVGDGSCEQYFGPGTRLTVT.

The chain couples TRBV7-2 to TRBJ2-1, with 7 nucleotides matching TRBD2. The CDR3 sequence is 17 residues long. Trimming took 5 bases from V and 0 from J; bases not matched to a gene: 10. Germline V lookup: CDR1 SGHTA, CDR2 FQGNSA. The CDR3 DNA reads TGTGCCAGCAGCGCCTCTAGCGGAGGGAGCTCCTACAATGAGCAGTTCTTC. Its translation: CASSASSGGSSYNEQFF.

This clonotype occurred many times. V and J are TRBV10-3 and TRBJ2-7; TRBD2 matches at 9 bases. Germline V gene data show CDR1 as ENHRY and CDR2 as SYGVKD. The length of the CDR3 is 15 residues. V shed 4 bases and J 4 bases; nucleotides not matched to a gene: 8. The CDR3 DNA reads as TGTGCCATCAGTGTTGATGCGGGAGGGCCTTACGAGCAGTACTTC. Translation: CAISVDAGGPYEQYF.

In nucleotides, the CDR3 is TGTGCCAGCAGCTCTTCTTTCGAGCAGTACTTC. Its protein product is CASSSSFEQYF. This rearrangement joins TRBV7-9 to TRBJ2-7, with D uncertain. This CDR3 contains 11 residues. Germline V gives CDR1 SEHNR, CDR2 FQNEAQ (reference sequence). V shed 4 bases and J shed 6 bases, with 7 bases lying between them.

The table lists this clonotype with many counts. The chain recombines TRBV2 with TRBJ2-7; no reliable D call. Trimming shortened V by 1 base and J by 2 bases, and 6 bases separated the two germline ends. Germline V gene sequence: CDR1 SNHLY, CDR2 FYNNEI. The CDR3 sequence is 13 residues long. This chain's CDR3 is CASSEGPTYEQYF. CDR3 bases: TGTGCCAGCAGTGAAGGACCAACCTACGAGCAGTACTTC.

This clonotype was detected ten times or more. This chain uses TRBV25-1 with TRBJ2-2, with 8 positions matching TRBD1. CDR1 is MGHDK and CDR2 is SYGVNS in the germline V gene. V shed 3 bases and J 3 bases; nucleotides not matched to a gene: 0. The CDR3 has 14 residues. Written as DNA, the CDR3 is TGTGCCAGCAGTGAGGACAGGGACACCGGGGAGCTGTTTTTT. This codes for CASSEDRDTGELFF.

The chain is built from TRBV5-6 and TRBJ2-7; 9 nucleotides line up with TRBD2. Germline V CDR1 and CDR2: SGHDT, YYEEEE. The V gene end was trimmed by 8 bases and the J gene end by 2 bases; junction bases not matched to a gene: 8. This CDR3 comprises 14 residues. This chain's CDR3 is CASSLAGRTYEQYF. CDR3 coding DNA: TGTGCCAGTAGCCTAGCGGGGAGAACCTACGAGCAGTACTTC.

This clonotype was seen more than once but under ten times. V and J are TRBV9 and TRBJ1-2; tentatively, D is TRBD1 (6 bases). Germline lookup yields CDR1 SGDLS and CDR2 YYNGEE. CDR3 length: 14 amino acids. Trimming took off 4 bases at V and 6 bases at J, with 16 bases between the two ends. The CDR3 is CASSRGDRQDGYTF. The CDR3 DNA reads as TGTGCCAGCAGCCGGGGTGACAGGCAGGATGGCTACACCTTC.

In this sample, this clonotype turned up once. The chain combines TRBV20-1 with TRBJ2-3; either TRBD1 or TRBD2 may fit D (6 bases each). Deletions cut 5 bases from V and 0 bases from J, with 21 bases between. CDR3 length equals 17 residues. Germline V gene data show CDR1 as DFQATT and CDR2 as SNEGSKA (reference sequence). The CDR3 bases are TGCAGTGCTCTAACTCCTCCGAGGGGGGACAGCACAGATACGCAGTATTTT. The encoded protein is CSALTPPRGDSTDTQYF.

This clonotype came up many times. The gene calls are TRBV4-1 and TRBJ1-2; D not resolved. There are 14 residues in the CDR3. Between the trimmed V and J ends, which lost 6 bases and 4 bases, there was a span of 15 bases. Germline CDR1 MGHRA, CDR2 YSYEKL. DNA for the CDR3: TGCGCCAGCAGAGAGGTGGTGCGAGGCTATGGCTACACCTTC. Translation gives CASREVVRGYGYTF.

The chain couples TRBV24-1 to TRBJ2-7; the match to TRBD2 covers 7 bases. This CDR3 has 14 residues. Germline V lookup: CDR1 KGHDR, CDR2 SFDVKD. V lost 4 bases and J lost 0; bases outside the gene matches: 2. The CDR3: CATSEAGNSYEQYF. CDR3 DNA: TGTGCCACCAGTGAAGCGGGGAACTCCTACGAGCAGTACTTC.

V is TRBV20-1 and J is TRBJ2-5; TRBD2 agrees at 7 bases. The J segment lost 7 bases and the V segment lost 4 bases, leaving 15 bases of the junction unmatched. CDR3 length: 15 residues. Germline V CDR1 and CDR2: DFQATT, SNEGSKA (reference sequence). This chain's CDR3 is CSATALGASGGTQYF. The CDR3 DNA is TGCAGTGCTACTGCCCTAGGGGCTAGCGGAGGGACCCAGTACTTC.

The DNA for the CDR3 is TGTGCCAGCAGCCTACTAGCGGTTGAGCAGTACTTC. Its translation: CASSLLAVEQYF. The chain combines TRBV7-9 with TRBJ2-7; 8 bases match TRBD2. The V gene's germline CDR1 is SEHNR and CDR2 FQNEAQ (reference sequence). The V gene end was trimmed by 5 bases and the J gene end by 7 bases; junction bases not matched to a gene: 4. This CDR3 comprises 12 residues.

A note on this clonotype: At one of its ends the junction is not consistent with the germline gene, which may arise from a read error. The chain recombines TRBV20-1 with TRBJ1-6, with a weak D call TRBD1 (6 bases). CDR3 length: 16 residues. Germline CDR1 and CDR2: DFQATT and SNEGSKA (reference sequence). The CDR3 sequence is CSASLGGSSYNSPLRF. The CDR3 DNA sequence: TGCAGTGCTAGTCTAGGGGGTAGCTCCTATAATTCACCCCTCCGCTTT.

The sample holds many counts of this clonotype. The gene calls are TRBV5-6 and TRBJ2-1, with D uncertain. Germline values: CDR1 SGHDT, CDR2 YYEEEE. The CDR3 runs to 12 residues. V lost 3 bases, J lost 8 bases, and 9 bases lay in between. CDR3 amino acids: CASSSQGYEQFF. The CDR3 bases are TGTGCCAGCAGCTCGCAAGGCTATGAGCAGTTCTTC.

J is TRBJ2-3 and V is TRBV29-1; 13 bases map to TRBD2. The germline CDR1 and CDR2 sequences are SQVTM and ANQGSEA. Trimming at V came to 6 bases and at J to 5 bases, leaving 5 bases not matched to a gene. This CDR3 is built from 14 residues. The CDR3 bases are TGCAGCGTCTTCTGGACTAGCGGGAGAGATACGCAGTATTTT. Its translation is CSVFWTSGRDTQYF.

This chain uses TRBV7-3 with TRBJ1-6; the match to TRBD1 covers 11 bases. Germline values: CDR1 SGHTA, CDR2 FQGTGA. The CDR3 contains 16 residues. The V segment lost 4 bases and the J segment 9 bases; nucleotides outside the gene matches: 8. The CDR3 nucleotides read TGTGCCAGCAGCTCATCGGACAGGGGGCTTGGTTCACCCCTCCACTTT. Translation gives CASSSSDRGLGSPLHF.